One sample yielded the 13 T cell receptor beta chains listed below, sequenced in a study of beta chain features in type 1 diabetes. Investigators reverse transcribed all isolated RNA, so they sequenced expressed TCRB transcripts. Sequenced by immunoSEQ multiplex PCR; TCRdb stores in-frame clones only, minus some. The data hold 300,000 to 450,000 clones, with roughly 13% observed a single time. Sample: naive CD4+ T cells from blood. The receptors stem from a man younger than 35 in good health.

This sequence joins TRBV9 and TRBJ1-4; TRBD1 matches 7 bases. The CDR3 has 15 residues. Germline V gene sequence: CDR1 SGDLS, CDR2 YYNGEE. Losses at the gene ends were 3 bases for V and 7 bases for J; bases not matched to a gene: 9. This CDR3 is CASSALQGIGEKLFF. In DNA, the CDR3 is TGTGCCAGCAGCGCCCTACAGGGGATTGGTGAAAAACTGTTTTTT.

This clone was counted between two and nine times. The CDR3 loop is CASSLWRDDGYTF. The DNA for the CDR3 is TGTGCCAGCAGCTTGTGGAGGGACGATGGCTACACCTTC. The chain carries TRBV5-4 and TRBJ1-2; perhaps TRBD1 as D (5 bases). The CDR3 loop spans 13 amino acids. V was cut by 1 base and J by 6 bases, with 10 bases left in between. The germline CDR1 and CDR2 sequences are SGHNT and YYREEE (reference sequence).

The chain is built from TRBV29-1 and TRBJ2-3; 10 positions agree with TRBD1. The germline CDR1 and CDR2 sequences are SQVTM and ANQGSEA. V dropped 2 bases and J dropped 4; count of bases not matched to a gene: 6. The CDR3 extends over 15 amino acids. The CDR3 DNA reads TGCAGCGTTGAAATTGGGACAGGGGCATCAGATACGCAGTATTTT. It is translated as CSVEIGTGASDTQYF.

In its sample, this clone was seen a few times. The rearrangement links TRBV7-8 to TRBJ2-5, with D tentatively TRBD1 (6 bases). Germline CDR1 is SGHVS and CDR2 is FQNEAQ. Between the trimmed V and J ends, which lost 5 bases and 4 bases, there was a span of 14 bases. The length of the CDR3 is 14 residues. The DNA of the CDR3 is TGTGCCAGCAGCCCCAGGGGCATTCGAGAGACCCAGTACTTC. Translating gives CASSPRGIRETQYF.

This clone was counted a few times. The rearrangement uses TRBV4-2 and TRBJ2-7; 9 bases map to TRBD1. V was pared by 3 bases and J by 7 bases, with 13 bases of the junction left unmatched. Looked up from germline, CDR1 is LGHNA and CDR2 is YNFKEQ. The CDR3 extends over 16 amino acids. CDR3 loop: CASSQGGTGSVREQYF. The CDR3 bases are TGTGCCAGCAGCCAGGGGGGGACAGGGTCTGTGAGAGAGCAGTACTTC.

The chain links TRBV9 to TRBJ2-5; 10 bases map to TRBD2. V gave up 3 bases and J gave up 5 bases; unmatched junction bases: 7. The CDR3 consists of 15 residues. Germline values: CDR1 SGDLS, CDR2 YYNGEE. The CDR3 sequence: CASSASLAGVETQYF. DNA for the CDR3: TGTGCCAGCAGCGCCAGTCTAGCGGGAGTTGAGACCCAGTACTTC.

The V and J genes are TRBV4-2 and TRBJ2-1, with D tentatively TRBD1 (6 bases). CDR1 is LGHNA and CDR2 is YNFKEQ in the germline V gene. The CDR3 covers 13 residues. Trimming pared 1 base from V and 12 bases from J, leaving 13 bases between. CDR3 region: CASSQGSGTRQFF. CDR3 sequence (DNA): TGTGCCAGCAGCCAAGGATCCGGGACAAGGCAGTTCTTC.

Concerning this clone itself: This sample also contains other DNA sequences that code for the same CDR3. The V and J genes are TRBV6-5 and TRBJ1-1; a weak D match, TRBD1 (5 bases). V lost 0 bases, J lost 5 bases, and 10 bases lay in between. CDR1 is MNHEY, CDR2 SVGAGI, per germline. The CDR3 contains 14 residues. CDR3 bases: TGTGCCAGCAGTTACTCTGGGGGAGGGACTGAAGCTTTCTTT. Translating it yields CASSYSGGGTEAFF.

In this sample, this clone turned up a few times. V is TRBV19 and J is TRBJ2-1, with 10 bases lining up with TRBD1. This CDR3 is 16 amino acids long. V shed 7 bases, J shed 4 bases, and the junction held 10 bases outside the gene matches. Germline lookup yields CDR1 LNHDA and CDR2 SQIVND (reference sequence). The CDR3 loop is CASTSRGQGIYNEQFF. The CDR3 coding sequence is TGTGCCAGTACCTCGCGGGGACAGGGGATATACAATGAGCAGTTCTTC.

This clone was detected only a few times. V is TRBV27 and J is TRBJ2-5; 7 bases are shared with TRBD2. This CDR3 spans 14 amino acids. From germline, CDR1 is MNHEY and CDR2 SMNVEV (reference sequence). V trimming: 5 bases; J trimming: 6 bases; junction bases outside the gene matches: 9. Here the CDR3 DNA reads TGTGCCAGCAGTCCCGGCGGGAGAGGGCAGACCCAGTACTTC. Its protein is CASSPGGRGQTQYF.

This clone was observed once. This chain uses TRBV7-9 with TRBJ2-6; TRBD1 aligns across 11 bases. From germline, CDR1 is SEHNR and CDR2 FQNEAQ (reference sequence). The junction had 3 bases not matched to a gene; V was cut back by 2 bases and J by 0 bases. This CDR3 is built from 18 residues. The CDR3, as DNA: TGTGCCAGCAGCTTATATGGGACAGGGGGCTCTGGGGCCAACGTCCTGACTTTC. Encoded protein: CASSLYGTGGSGANVLTF.

This chain uses TRBV4-2 with TRBJ2-7; D is possibly TRBD1 (6 bases). This CDR3 has 16 residues. The V end was cut by 1 base, the J end by 3 bases, with 16 bases between. Germline V CDR1 and CDR2: LGHNA, YNFKEQ. Here the CDR3 DNA reads TGTGCCAGCAGCCAAGTTAGTAGAGACAGGAACTACGAGCAGTACTTC. This codes for CASSQVSRDRNYEQYF.

This clone was seen more than once but under ten times. The chain combines TRBV21-1 with TRBJ1-4; the table assigns TRBD1, which was not confirmed against the DNA. TRBV21-1 constitutes a pseudogene. The CDR3 has 12 amino acids. The CDR3 here is CASSLQGGKLFF. CDR3 DNA sequence: TGTGCCAGCAGCCTCCAGGGGGGAAAACTGTTTTTT.